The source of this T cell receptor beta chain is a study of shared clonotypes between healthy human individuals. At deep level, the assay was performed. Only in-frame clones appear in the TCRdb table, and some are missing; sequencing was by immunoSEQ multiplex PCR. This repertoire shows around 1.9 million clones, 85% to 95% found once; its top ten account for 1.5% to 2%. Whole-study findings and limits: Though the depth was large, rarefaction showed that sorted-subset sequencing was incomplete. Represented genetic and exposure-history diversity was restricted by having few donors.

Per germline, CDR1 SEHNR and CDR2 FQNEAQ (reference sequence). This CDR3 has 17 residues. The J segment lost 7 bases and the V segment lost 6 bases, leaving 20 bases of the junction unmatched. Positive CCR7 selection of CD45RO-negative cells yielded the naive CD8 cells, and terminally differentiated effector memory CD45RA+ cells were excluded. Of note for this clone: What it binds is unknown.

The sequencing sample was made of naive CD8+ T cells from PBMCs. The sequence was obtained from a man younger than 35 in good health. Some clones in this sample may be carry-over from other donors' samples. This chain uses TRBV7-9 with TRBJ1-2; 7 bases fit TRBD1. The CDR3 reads CASSYTSTGRELSGYTF. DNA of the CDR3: TGTGCCAGCAGTTATACCTCGACAGGGAGAGAGCTCTCTGGCTACACCTTC.